The 20 T cell receptor beta chains below were found in one sample sequenced in a study of spatial heterogeneity in lung cancer. The study, taken as a whole, reports: Higher tumor mutation counts went along with higher counts of expanded intratumoral alpha and beta TCRs.

This sample's time point: sample taken at primary tumor resection. Their specific antigens are unknown. TCRdb redid the calling of the 5' RACE reads with MiXCR, one entry per CDR3 protein. The table shows around 7,500 distinct CDR3 sequences, with approximately 20% occurring only once. Sample: lung tumor tissue, taken at surgery. These receptors came from a female donor with early-stage non-small cell lung cancer.

This clonotype was detected a few times. The chain joins TRBV12-3 or TRBV12-4 to TRBJ1-1, with 7 bases identical to TRBD1. This CDR3 contains 14 residues. Losses at the gene ends were 4 bases for V and 0 bases for J; bases not matched to a gene: 2. The CDR3 reads CASSYTGVNTEAFF. The CDR3 DNA sequence: TGTGCCAGCAGTTATACAGGGGTGAACACTGAAGCTTTCTTT.

This chain connects TRBV18 to TRBJ2-2; weak D call: TRBD1 (7 bases). Germline values: CDR1 KGHSH, CDR2 LQKENI. This CDR3 has 16 residues. The ends were cut back, 2 bases at V and 2 bases at J, with 12 bases in the middle. CDR3 nucleotide sequence: TGTGCCAGCTCACCATGGAGGGACAGCAACACCGGGGAGCTGTTTTTT. This translates into CASSPWRDSNTGELFF.

A few counts support this clonotype. This chain links TRBV6-1 with TRBJ2-7; no definite D call. V was pared by 3 bases and J by 1 base, with 7 bases between. CDR1 is MNHNS and CDR2 is SASEGT in the germline V gene. The CDR3 is 13 residues long. CDR3 sequence (DNA): TGTGCCAGCAGTGAGGGGTTGTCCTACGAGCAGTACTTC. Amino acids: CASSEGLSYEQYF.

The chain recombines TRBV11-3 with TRBJ2-5; D not resolved. Trimming pared 2 bases from V and 1 base from J, leaving 8 bases between. CDR3 length equals 14 residues. Germline CDR1 reads SGHNT; CDR2 reads YENEEA. The CDR3 DNA is TGTGCCAGCAGCTTATTAAAGGGCCAAGAGACCCAGTACTTC. Its translation is CASSLLKGQETQYF.

By frequency in the sample, this clonotype is large. The chain couples TRBV27 to TRBJ2-3; TRBD2 matches at 9 bases. Germline CDR1 and CDR2: MNHEY and SMNVEV (reference sequence). The CDR3 is made up of 16 amino acids. V dropped 5 bases and J dropped 4; count of bases not matched to a gene: 10. The CDR3 DNA follows: TGTGCCAGCAGTCCCTATAGCGGGGGAGAGTCAGATACGCAGTATTTT. Protein product: CASSPYSGGESDTQYF.

The table lists this clonotype with a few counts. The CDR3 is CASSSGRGHRSYTF. In DNA, the CDR3 is TGTGCCAGCAGTTCAGGGAGGGGGCATAGGAGCTACACCTTC. This sequence joins TRBV12-3 or TRBV12-4 and TRBJ1-2, with 7 bases identical to TRBD1. V shed 4 bases and J 9 bases; nucleotides not matched to a gene: 11. The CDR3 loop spans 14 amino acids.

This clonotype is medium-sized within its sample. This sequence joins TRBV28 and TRBJ1-2, with 11 bases fitting TRBD1. Looked up from germline, CDR1 is MDHEN and CDR2 is SYDVKM. The V gene end was trimmed by 8 bases and the J gene end by 8 bases; junction bases not matched to a gene: 7. CDR3 size: 13 residues. The CDR3 reads CASLGQGAMGYTF. In DNA form, the CDR3 reads TGTGCCAGCCTCGGACAGGGGGCAATGGGCTACACCTTC.

This clonotype is labeled medium-sized. The chain links TRBV20-1 to TRBJ2-5; TRBD2 aligns across 14 bases. The germline V gene has CDR1 DFQATT and CDR2 SNEGSKA (reference sequence). CDR3 length: 14 residues. With V trimmed by 3 bases and J by 4 bases, 1 base remained unmatched. Here the CDR3 reads CSASGTSGGETQYF. CDR3 nucleotides: TGCAGTGCTAGTGGGACTAGCGGGGGAGAGACCCAGTACTTC.

This clonotype is categorized as medium-sized. This rearrangement joins TRBV6-1 to TRBJ2-3, with 12 positions matching TRBD2. The CDR3 runs 19 residues. V was pared by 6 bases and J by 0 bases, with 13 bases of the junction left unmatched. CDR1 and CDR2 (germline): MNHNS, SASEGT. The CDR3 sequence: CASRYQTSGGYQSTDTQYF. The DNA of the CDR3 is TGTGCCAGCAGATACCAGACTAGCGGGGGATACCAAAGCACAGATACGCAGTATTTT.

A few counts support this clonotype. The rearrangement uses TRBV5-6 and TRBJ2-2, with D uncertain. Germline lookup yields CDR1 SGHDT and CDR2 YYEEEE. This CDR3 is 16 amino acids long. The ends were cut back, 2 bases at V and 0 bases at J, with 11 bases in the middle. CDR3 coding DNA: TGTGCCAGCAGCTTTCAGGCGGCCGCGAACACCGGGGAGCTGTTTTTT. Its protein product is CASSFQAAANTGELFF.

The table lists this clonotype with a few counts. This chain joins TRBV7-2 and TRBJ2-7, with 8 positions matching TRBD1. V gave up 5 bases and J gave up 2 bases; unmatched junction bases: 8. This CDR3 region has 15 residues. CDR1 and CDR2 from the germline V gene are SGHTA and FQGNSA. This CDR3 is CASSPDGTGTYEQYF. As DNA, the CDR3 is TGTGCCAGCAGCCCCGACGGGACAGGAACCTACGAGCAGTACTTC.

This clonotype has just a few counts. The chain employs TRBV5-5 and TRBJ1-5; D possibly corresponds to TRBD1 (6 bases). The CDR3 contains 15 residues. Germline V gene sequence: CDR1 SGHKS, CDR2 YYEKEE (reference sequence). Trimming removed 1 base from V and 3 bases from J, with 11 bases in between. CDR3: CASSLTGLSNQPQHF. CDR3 coding DNA: TGTGCCAGCAGCTTGACAGGGCTGTCCAATCAGCCCCAGCATTTT.

This sequence joins TRBV5-1 and TRBJ2-3; D remains ambiguous. This CDR3 is 13 amino acids long. Trimming shortened V by 0 bases and J by 4 bases, and 6 bases separated the two germline ends. Germline V lookup: CDR1 SGHRS, CDR2 YFSETQ. Here the CDR3 reads CASSLDWADTQYF. For the CDR3, the DNA is TGCGCCAGCAGCTTGGACTGGGCAGATACGCAGTATTTT.

The chain carries TRBV20-1 and TRBJ1-2; D is ambiguous. Looked up from germline, CDR1 is DFQATT and CDR2 is SNEGSKA (reference sequence). V dropped 0 bases and J dropped 5 bases, with 16 bases sitting between them. There are 15 residues in the CDR3. The CDR3 sequence: CSARDAGRLGYGYTF. The CDR3 DNA is TGCAGTGCTAGAGATGCCGGCAGGTTAGGGTATGGCTACACCTTC.

This sequence joins TRBV20-1 and TRBJ1-4, with TRBD1 matching 8 bases. Trimming removed 5 bases from V and 8 bases from J; junction bases left unmatched: 13. There are 15 residues in the CDR3. Germline loops: CDR1 DFQATT, CDR2 SNEGSKA (reference sequence). CDR3 DNA: TGCAGTGCTGCCGATACCGGGACAGGACGCGAAAAACTGTTTTTT. It codes for CSAADTGTGREKLFF.

This chain joins TRBV7-2 and TRBJ2-1; no clear D gene. The V end was cut by 1 base, the J end by 4 bases, with 11 bases between. CDR1 and CDR2 from the germline V gene are SGHTA and FQGNSA. The CDR3 spans 15 residues. In nucleotides, the CDR3 is TGTGCCAGCAGCTTAGGGCTCAGTGAATACAATGAGCAGTTCTTC. Translated: CASSLGLSEYNEQFF.

By sample share, this clonotype is medium-sized. This chain uses TRBV3-1 with TRBJ2-5; 11 nucleotides match TRBD2. In germline, CDR1 is LGHDT, CDR2 YNNKEL (reference sequence). Losses at the gene ends were 5 bases for V and 5 bases for J; bases not matched to a gene: 7. CDR3 length: 15 amino acids. This CDR3 is CASSNSGGAVETQYF. The CDR3 nucleotides read TGTGCCAGCAGCAATAGCGGGGGGGCCGTGGAGACCCAGTACTTC.

The gene calls are TRBV10-3 and TRBJ2-7, with D perhaps TRBD1 or TRBD2 (5 bases each). The CDR3 runs 12 residues. V was trimmed by 5 bases and J by 3 bases, leaving 8 bases between them. Germline V gene data show CDR1 as ENHRY and CDR2 as SYGVKD. The CDR3 sequence is CAISRDGYEQYF. The CDR3 nucleotides are TGTGCCATCAGTCGGGACGGCTACGAGCAGTACTTC.

This chain joins TRBV7-2 and TRBJ1-5; D not resolved. Germline lookup yields CDR1 SGHTA and CDR2 FQGNSA. This CDR3 comprises 11 residues. With 8 bases removed from V and 9 bases from J, the gap between germline ends came to 11 bases. CDR3 DNA sequence: TGTGCCAGCGGCTGGTGGGCGCCCCAGCATTTT. It encodes CASGWWAPQHF.

This clonotype was seen a handful of times. The gene calls are TRBV12-3 or TRBV12-4 and TRBJ1-1, with TRBD1 matching over 7 bases. The V gene end was trimmed by 6 bases and the J gene end by 1 base; junction bases not matched to a gene: 8. The CDR3 length is 15 residues. The CDR3 sequence: CASRGGGSRNTEAFF. The CDR3, as DNA: TGTGCCAGCAGGGGAGGGGGCAGCAGGAACACTGAAGCTTTCTTT.